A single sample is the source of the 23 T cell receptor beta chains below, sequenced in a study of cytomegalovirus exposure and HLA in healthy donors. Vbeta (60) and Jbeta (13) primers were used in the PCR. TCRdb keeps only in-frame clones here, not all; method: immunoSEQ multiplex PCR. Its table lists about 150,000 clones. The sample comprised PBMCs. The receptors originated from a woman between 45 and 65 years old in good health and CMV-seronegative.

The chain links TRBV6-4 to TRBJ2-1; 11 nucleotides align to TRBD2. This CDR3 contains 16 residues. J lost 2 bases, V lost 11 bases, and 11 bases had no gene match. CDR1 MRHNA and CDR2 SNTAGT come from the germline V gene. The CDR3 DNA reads TGTGCCCATTCGTCTGGGACTAGCGGCCCCTACAATGAGCAGTTCTTC. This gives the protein CAHSSGTSGPYNEQFF.

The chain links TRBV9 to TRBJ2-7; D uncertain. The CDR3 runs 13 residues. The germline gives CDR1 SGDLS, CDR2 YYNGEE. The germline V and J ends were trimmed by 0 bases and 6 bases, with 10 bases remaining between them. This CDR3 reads CASSVGARGEQYF. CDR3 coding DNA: TGTGCCAGCAGCGTAGGAGCAAGAGGCGAGCAGTACTTC.

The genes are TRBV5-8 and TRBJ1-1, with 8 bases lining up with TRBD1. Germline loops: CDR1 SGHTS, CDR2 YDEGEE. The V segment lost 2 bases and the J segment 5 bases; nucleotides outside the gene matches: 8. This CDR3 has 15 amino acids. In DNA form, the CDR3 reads TGTGCCAGCAGCTTTCGGGACAGGTTCCGGACTGAAGCTTTCTTT. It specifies CASSFRDRFRTEAFF.

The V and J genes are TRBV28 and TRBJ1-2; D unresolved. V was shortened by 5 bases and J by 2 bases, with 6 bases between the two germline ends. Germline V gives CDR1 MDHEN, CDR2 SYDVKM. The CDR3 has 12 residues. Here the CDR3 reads CASSMANYGYTF. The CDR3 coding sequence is TGTGCCAGCAGTATGGCCAACTATGGCTACACCTTC.

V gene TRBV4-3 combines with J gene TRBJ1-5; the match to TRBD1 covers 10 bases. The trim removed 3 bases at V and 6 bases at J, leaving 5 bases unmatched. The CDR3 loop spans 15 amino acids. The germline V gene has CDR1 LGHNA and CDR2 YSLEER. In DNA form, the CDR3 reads TGCGCCAGCAGCCAGGACCGGACAGGGGGTCAGCCCCAGCATTTT. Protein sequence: CASSQDRTGGQPQHF.

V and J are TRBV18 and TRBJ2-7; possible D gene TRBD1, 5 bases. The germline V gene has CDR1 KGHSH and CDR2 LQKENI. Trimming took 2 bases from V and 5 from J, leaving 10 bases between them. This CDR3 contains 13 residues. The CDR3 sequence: CASSPRGSHEQYF. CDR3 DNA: TGTGCCAGCTCACCAAGGGGTTCCCACGAGCAGTACTTC.

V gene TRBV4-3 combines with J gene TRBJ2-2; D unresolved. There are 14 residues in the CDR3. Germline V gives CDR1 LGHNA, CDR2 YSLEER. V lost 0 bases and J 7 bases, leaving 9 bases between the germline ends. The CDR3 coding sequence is TGCGCCAGCAGCCAAGATGGTACAATCGGGGAGCTGTTTTTT. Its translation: CASSQDGTIGELFF.

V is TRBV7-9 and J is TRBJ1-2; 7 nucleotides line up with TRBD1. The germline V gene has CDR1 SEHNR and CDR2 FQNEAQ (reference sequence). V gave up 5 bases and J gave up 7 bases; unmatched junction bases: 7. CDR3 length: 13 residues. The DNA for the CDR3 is TGTGCCAGCAGCCCCGGGACAGCTATTGGCTACACCTTC. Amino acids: CASSPGTAIGYTF.

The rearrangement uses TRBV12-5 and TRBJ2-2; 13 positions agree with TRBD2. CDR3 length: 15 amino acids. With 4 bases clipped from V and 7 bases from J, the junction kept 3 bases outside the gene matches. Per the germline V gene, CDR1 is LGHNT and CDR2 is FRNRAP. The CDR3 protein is CASGSGLAGDGELFF. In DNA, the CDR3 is TGTGCTAGTGGTTCCGGACTAGCGGGAGACGGGGAGCTGTTTTTT.

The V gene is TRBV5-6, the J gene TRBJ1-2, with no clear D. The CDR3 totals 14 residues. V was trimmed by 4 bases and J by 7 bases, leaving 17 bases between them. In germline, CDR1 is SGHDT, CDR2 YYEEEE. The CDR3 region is CASSPGLMVGGYTF. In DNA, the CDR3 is TGTGCCAGCAGCCCCGGACTCATGGTGGGTGGCTACACCTTC.

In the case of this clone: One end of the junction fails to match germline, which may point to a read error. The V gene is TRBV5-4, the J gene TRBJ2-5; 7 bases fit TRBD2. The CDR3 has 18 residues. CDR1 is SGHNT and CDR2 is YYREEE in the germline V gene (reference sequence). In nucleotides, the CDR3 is TGTGCCAGCAGCTTACGGTTCGGGGACGGGGGGAGTAAAGAGGCCCAGTACTTC. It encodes CASSLRFGDGGSKEAQYF.

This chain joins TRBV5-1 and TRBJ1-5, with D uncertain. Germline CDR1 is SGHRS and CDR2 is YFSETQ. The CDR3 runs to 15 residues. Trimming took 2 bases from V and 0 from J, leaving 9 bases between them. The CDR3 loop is CASSFSTGSNQPQHF. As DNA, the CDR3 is TGCGCCAGCAGCTTCTCAACGGGTAGCAATCAGCCCCAGCATTTT.

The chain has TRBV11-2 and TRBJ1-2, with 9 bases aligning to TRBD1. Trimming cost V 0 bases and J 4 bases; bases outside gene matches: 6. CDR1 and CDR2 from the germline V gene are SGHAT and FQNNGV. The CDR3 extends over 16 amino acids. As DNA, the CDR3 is TGTGCCAGCAGCTTAGATCTAGGACAGGGGTTCTATGGCTACACCTTC. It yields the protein CASSLDLGQGFYGYTF.

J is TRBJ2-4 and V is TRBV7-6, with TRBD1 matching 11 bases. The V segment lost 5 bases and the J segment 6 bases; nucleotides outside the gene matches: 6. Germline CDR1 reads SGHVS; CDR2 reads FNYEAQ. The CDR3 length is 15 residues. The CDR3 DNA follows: TGTGCCAGCAGCAGGACAGGGGGCTCTCCAAACATTCAGTACTTC. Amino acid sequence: CASSRTGGSPNIQYF.

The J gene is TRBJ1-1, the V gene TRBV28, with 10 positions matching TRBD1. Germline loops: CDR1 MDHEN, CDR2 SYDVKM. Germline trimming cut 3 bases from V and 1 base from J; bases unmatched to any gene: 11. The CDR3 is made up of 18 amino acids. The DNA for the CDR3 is TGTGCCAGCAGTTTTAGAAAATGGACAGGGGGGAGGAACACTGAAGCTTTCTTT. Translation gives CASSFRKWTGGRNTEAFF.

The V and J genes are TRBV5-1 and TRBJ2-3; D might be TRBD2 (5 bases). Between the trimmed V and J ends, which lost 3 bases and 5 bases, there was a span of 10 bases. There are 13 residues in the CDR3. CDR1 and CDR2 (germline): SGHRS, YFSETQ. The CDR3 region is CASSWETQDTQYF. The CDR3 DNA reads TGCGCCAGCAGCTGGGAGACCCAAGATACGCAGTATTTT.

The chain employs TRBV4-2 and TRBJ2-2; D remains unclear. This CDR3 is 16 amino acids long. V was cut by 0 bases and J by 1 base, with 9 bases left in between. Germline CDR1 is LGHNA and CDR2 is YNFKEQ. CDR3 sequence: CASSQDRFGNTGELFF. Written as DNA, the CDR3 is TGTGCCAGCAGCCAAGACCGGTTCGGGAACACCGGGGAGCTGTTTTTT.

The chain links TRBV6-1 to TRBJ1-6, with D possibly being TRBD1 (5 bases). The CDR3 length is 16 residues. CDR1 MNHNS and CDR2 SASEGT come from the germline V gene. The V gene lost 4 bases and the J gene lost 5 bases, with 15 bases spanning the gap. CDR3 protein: CASSVYGTGDNSPLHF. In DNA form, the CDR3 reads TGTGCCAGCAGTGTCTACGGGACGGGAGATAATTCACCCCTCCACTTT.

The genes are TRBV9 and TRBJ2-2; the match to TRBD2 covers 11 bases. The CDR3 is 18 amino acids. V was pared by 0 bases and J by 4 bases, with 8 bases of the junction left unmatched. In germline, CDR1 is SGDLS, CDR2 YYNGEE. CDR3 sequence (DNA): TGTGCCAGCAGCGTAGTAGCGGGGGGGCCCGGGGGCACCGGGGAGCTGTTTTTT. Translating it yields CASSVVAGGPGGTGELFF. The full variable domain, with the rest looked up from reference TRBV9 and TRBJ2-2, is DSGVTQTPKHLITATGQRVTLRCSPRSGDLSVYWYQQSLDQGLQFLIQYYNGEERAKGNILERFSAQQFPDLHSELNLSSLELGDSALYFCASSVVAGGPGGTGELFFGEGSRLTVL.

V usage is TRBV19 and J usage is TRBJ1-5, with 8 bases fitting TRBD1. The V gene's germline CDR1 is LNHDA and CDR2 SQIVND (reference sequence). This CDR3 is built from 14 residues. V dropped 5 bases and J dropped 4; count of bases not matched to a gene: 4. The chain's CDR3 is CASSHGQGNQPQHF. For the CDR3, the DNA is TGTGCCAGTAGTCATGGACAGGGAAATCAGCCCCAGCATTTT.

CDR3 sequence reads: CAITPGTDFYEQYF. CDR3 coding DNA: TGTGCCATCACCCCCGGGACAGACTTCTACGAGCAGTACTTC. This chain connects TRBV10-3 to TRBJ2-5, with 7 bases that match TRBD1. The J call is in doubt because the DNA end fits TRBJ2-7 better. This CDR3 is 14 amino acids long. The germline V gene encodes CDR1 ENHRY and CDR2 SYGVKD.

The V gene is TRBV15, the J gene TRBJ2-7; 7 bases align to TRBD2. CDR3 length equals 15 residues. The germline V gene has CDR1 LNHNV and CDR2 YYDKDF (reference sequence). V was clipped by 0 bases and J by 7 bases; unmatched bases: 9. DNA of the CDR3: TGTGCCACCAGCAGAGAAGCGGGACCATCCTGGGAGCAGTACTTC. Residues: CATSREAGPSWEQYF.

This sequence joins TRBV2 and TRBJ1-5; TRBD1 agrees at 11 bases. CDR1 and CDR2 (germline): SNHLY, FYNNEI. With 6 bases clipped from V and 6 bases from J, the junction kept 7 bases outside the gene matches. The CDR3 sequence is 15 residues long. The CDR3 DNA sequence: TGTGCCAGCAGATCCGGGACAGGGGGTTTTCAGCCCCAGCATTTT. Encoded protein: CASRSGTGGFQPQHF.